These 12 T cell receptor beta chains originate from one sample sequenced in a study of blood T cell repertoires in COVID-19. Measured with immunoSEQ multiplex PCR; TCRdb has only the in-frame clones, and not every one. In the table there are roughly 220,000 clones, roughly 89% of which are singletons. Specimen: PBMCs or T cells enriched from blood (not recorded which). These receptors came from a man in his thirties or forties who had been exposed to COVID-19.

The gene calls are TRBV10-2 and TRBJ2-1; D is perhaps TRBD1 (7 bases). CDR3 length: 14 amino acids. Trimming took off 10 bases at V and 4 bases at J, with 17 bases between the two ends. Germline values: CDR1 WSHSY, CDR2 SAAADI. Here the CDR3 reads CATGTAGRYNEQFF. CDR3 DNA sequence: TGCGCCACCGGGACAGCGGGTAGATACAATGAGCAGTTCTTC.

The rearrangement joins TRBV9 to TRBJ1-1; tentative D call: TRBD1 (6 bases). CDR1 is SGDLS, CDR2 YYNGEE, per germline. The CDR3 totals 14 residues. V lost 2 bases and J lost 1, with 9 bases in between. The CDR3 nucleotides read TGTGCCAGCAGCGTGGGACAAACGAACACTGAAGCTTTCTTT. The encoded protein is CASSVGQTNTEAFF.

The gene calls are TRBV7-6 and TRBJ2-3; possibly TRBD2 for D (6 bases). The CDR3 is 15 amino acids. CDR1 is SGHVS and CDR2 is FNYEAQ in the germline V gene. The V gene lost 5 bases and the J gene lost 2 bases, with 14 bases spanning the gap. This CDR3 is CASSLGGLVTDTQYF. CDR3 DNA sequence: TGTGCCAGCAGCCTGGGGGGTTTGGTCACAGATACGCAGTATTTT. Full variable domain (rest looked up from reference TRBV7-6 and TRBJ2-3): GAGVSQSPRYKVTKRGQDVALRCDPISGHVSLYWYRQALGQGPEFLTYFNYEAQQDKSGLPNDRFSAERPEGSISTLTIQRTEQRDSAMYRCASSLGGLVTDTQYFGPGTRLTVL.

The chain has TRBV10-3 and TRBJ1-6; unclear D gene. This CDR3 is built from 13 residues. CDR1 and CDR2 from the germline V gene are ENHRY and SYGVKD. Deletions cut 5 bases from V and 5 bases from J, with 7 bases between. CDR3 nucleotides: TGTGCCATCAGTAGAGGGAATAATTCACCCCTCCACTTT. Amino acid sequence: CAISRGNNSPLHF.

This chain joins TRBV4-3 and TRBJ2-1; 7 positions agree with TRBD1. The CDR3 spans 16 residues. V lost 1 base and J lost 0; bases outside the gene matches: 3. Germline V gene data show CDR1 as LGHNA and CDR2 as YSLEER. In nucleotides, the CDR3 is TGCGCCAGCAGCCAAGTCGGGACAGTCTCCTACAATGAGCAGTTCTTC. Translation: CASSQVGTVSYNEQFF.

V gene TRBV7-9 combines with J gene TRBJ2-2; 7 positions match TRBD2. This CDR3 spans 14 amino acids. Germline CDR1 reads SEHNR; CDR2 reads FQNEAQ (reference sequence). With 10 bases clipped from V and 1 base from J, the junction kept 6 bases outside the gene matches. CDR3 region: CAIPGLQNTGELFF. In DNA, the CDR3 is TGTGCCATCCCGGGACTACAGAACACCGGGGAGCTGTTTTTT.

This rearrangement joins TRBV7-9 to TRBJ1-2; D perhaps matches TRBD1 (6 bases). The CDR3 sequence is 12 residues long. The germline V gene encodes CDR1 SEHNR and CDR2 FQNEAQ (reference sequence). V lost 7 bases to trimming and J lost 6 bases, with 12 bases between them. In DNA, the CDR3 is TGTGCCAGCACCCAGGGGCAAAATGGCTACACCTTC. Its protein product is CASTQGQNGYTF.

This clone has just one count. The V call is TRBV5-4, the J call TRBJ2-2; 12 bases are shared with TRBD1. This CDR3 has 18 residues. Looked up from germline, CDR1 is SGHNT and CDR2 is YYREEE (reference sequence). After removal of 4 bases from V and 4 bases from J, the junction contained 11 bases not matched to a gene. The chain's CDR3 is CASSPPGTGGASTGELFF. For the CDR3, the DNA is TGTGCCAGCAGCCCCCCGGGGACAGGGGGCGCGAGCACCGGGGAGCTGTTTTTT.

The V gene is TRBV11-2, the J gene TRBJ1-2; tentatively, D is TRBD1 (6 bases). The germline V and J ends were trimmed by 3 bases and 4 bases, with 15 bases remaining between them. The length of the CDR3 is 15 residues. Germline values: CDR1 SGHAT, CDR2 FQNNGV. The CDR3 DNA is TGTGCCAGCAGCTTGACATCCACAGGGAGCTATGGCTACACCTTC. Its protein is CASSLTSTGSYGYTF.

The CDR3 nucleotides are TGTGCCAGCAGTACCCCGGCAGGGTGGGGCACAGATACGCAGTATTTT. Its translation: CASSTPAGWGTDTQYF. The rearrangement uses TRBV25-1 and TRBJ2-3, with D perhaps matching TRBD1 (5 bases). The V and J ends lost 5 bases and 1 base respectively, with 16 bases between them. Looked up from germline, CDR1 is MGHDK and CDR2 is SYGVNS. CDR3 size: 16 residues.

The chain couples TRBV14 to TRBJ1-5; possibly TRBD1 for D (6 bases). V was pared by 0 bases and J by 5 bases, with 29 bases between. CDR1 and CDR2 from the germline V gene are SGHDN and FVKESK. The CDR3 loop spans 21 amino acids. CDR3 protein: CASSQDKRLGAYRARDQPQHF. Written as DNA, the CDR3 is TGTGCCAGCAGCCAAGATAAACGATTGGGGGCCTATCGAGCTAGGGATCAGCCCCAGCATTTT.

The chain is built from TRBV25-1 and TRBJ2-2, with 8 positions matching TRBD2. CDR1 and CDR2 (germline): MGHDK, SYGVNS. Trimming at V came to 5 bases and at J to 5 bases, leaving 13 bases not matched to a gene. The CDR3 extends over 17 amino acids. DNA for the CDR3: TGTGCCAGCAGTCTCGGGGGGGGACCTGCCGGGACCGGGGAGCTGTTTTTT. The encoded protein is CASSLGGGPAGTGELFF.